The 27 T cell receptor beta chains below come from one sample, sequenced in a study of CD8+ T cells in alopecia areata. Reverse transcribed after extraction, RNA yielded cDNA as the sequencing template. The table came from immunoSEQ multiplex PCR; TCRdb's copy has only in-frame clones and leaves some out. The profile shows 85,000 to 110,000 clones, 45% to 60% of them singletons. Sequencing was done on a sample of CD4+ T cells sorted from blood. The receptors originated from a human donor in good health.

The chain combines TRBV27 with TRBJ2-2; D gene ambiguous. The CDR3 contains 14 residues. Trimming left V 6 bases short and J 4 bases short, with 12 bases between. Germline V gene lookup returns CDR1 MNHEY and CDR2 SMNVEV (reference sequence). The DNA of the CDR3 is TGTGCCAGCAGAGGTAATTCAGCCACCGGGGAGCTGTTTTTT. It translates to CASRGNSATGELFF.

This clone was found a few times. The V gene is TRBV29-1, the J gene TRBJ1-2, with D possibly TRBD1 on 5 matching bases. V was shortened by 7 bases and J by 6 bases, with 15 bases between the two germline ends. There are 12 residues in the CDR3. CDR1 is SQVTM and CDR2 is ANQGSEA in the germline V gene. This CDR3 is CSGYRKVDGYTF. As DNA, the CDR3 is TGCAGCGGCTACAGGAAGGTCGATGGCTACACCTTC.

Details on this clone: Other DNA sequences from this sample encode an identical CDR3 as well. The J gene is TRBJ2-7, the V gene TRBV29-1; possibly TRBD1 or TRBD2 for D (5 bases each). V was clipped by 6 bases and J by 0 bases, with 6 bases between them. The CDR3 extends over 11 amino acids. CDR1 and CDR2 (germline): SQVTM, ANQGSEA. Here the CDR3 DNA reads TGCAGCGTGGGGGACTCCTACGAGCAGTACTTC. Protein sequence: CSVGDSYEQYF.

Concerning this clone itself: Mismatch with germline at one junction end may stem from a read error. J is TRBJ2-2 and V is TRBV7-7; D call uncertain. Germline V lookup: CDR1 SSHAT, CDR2 FNYEAQ (reference sequence). The CDR3 length is 15 residues. Here the CDR3 DNA reads TGTGCTAGCAGCTTATTGACTCATGGGTCCGGGGAGCTGTTTTTT. Translation gives CASSLLTHGSGELFF.

The chain employs TRBV29-1 and TRBJ1-2; no definite D call. Germline V CDR1 and CDR2: SQVTM, ANQGSEA. Trimming pared 4 bases from V and 3 bases from J, leaving 15 bases between. The CDR3 loop spans 14 amino acids. The CDR3 DNA reads as TGCAGCGTTGCCCCTCTTTTGGAAGACTATGGCTACACCTTC. Protein product: CSVAPLLEDYGYTF.

This clone was detected a few times. J is TRBJ2-2 and V is TRBV29-1; 10 bases map to TRBD1. The CDR3 sequence is 13 residues long. Germline CDR1 SQVTM, CDR2 ANQGSEA. The V and J ends lost 4 bases and 4 bases, in that order; junction bases with no gene match: 0. The CDR3 DNA reads as TGCAGCGTTGGGACAGGGGGCACCGGGGAGCTGTTTTTT. This sequence encodes CSVGTGGTGELFF.

There are a few counts of this clone. V usage is TRBV6-1 and J usage is TRBJ2-7; no clear D gene. CDR1 MNHNS and CDR2 SASEGT come from the germline V gene. With 1 base removed from V and 0 bases from J, the gap between germline ends came to 13 bases. The CDR3 runs to 16 residues. As DNA, the CDR3 is TGTGCCAGCAGTGAAGTTGATTTCGGGCTCTCCTACGAGCAGTACTTC. It codes for CASSEVDFGLSYEQYF.

J is TRBJ2-3 and V is TRBV10-3; D may be TRBD2 (6 bases). Germline loops: CDR1 ENHRY, CDR2 SYGVKD. V was cut by 3 bases and J by 0 bases, with 10 bases left in between. The CDR3 consists of 15 residues. The CDR3 bases are TGTGCCATCAGTGACGATGCGGGGAGCACAGATACGCAGTATTTT. Amino acids: CAISDDAGSTDTQYF.

The CDR3 DNA is TGTGCCAGCAGCTCCCTAGCGGGGGGGCGCGGAAACATTCAGTACTTC. Amino acids: CASSSLAGGRGNIQYF. V gene TRBV7-2 combines with J gene TRBJ2-4, with 12 bases lining up with TRBD2. Per the germline V gene, CDR1 is SGHTA and CDR2 is FQGNSA. J lost 6 bases, V lost 4 bases, and 7 bases had no gene match. The CDR3 runs to 16 residues.

The chain carries TRBV6-5 and TRBJ2-5, with 8 nucleotides matching TRBD2. Trimming took 6 bases from V and 5 from J; bases not matched to a gene: 8. In germline, CDR1 is MNHEY, CDR2 SVGAGI. This CDR3 is built from 14 residues. In DNA form, the CDR3 reads TGTGCCAGCAGCCGGACTAGCACGTCGGAGACCCAGTACTTC. Amino acids: CASSRTSTSETQYF.

J is TRBJ1-3 and V is TRBV28; D perhaps matches TRBD1 (5 bases). V was clipped by 2 bases and J by 7 bases, with 12 bases between them. The CDR3 is 14 residues long. Germline V gene sequence: CDR1 MDHEN, CDR2 SYDVKM. CDR3 in amino acids: CASSLDQGWNTIYF. In nucleotides, the CDR3 is TGTGCCAGCAGTTTAGACCAGGGTTGGAACACCATATATTTT.

The chain joins TRBV25-1 to TRBJ2-1; 8 bases fit TRBD2. Losses at the gene ends were 1 base for V and 7 bases for J; bases not matched to a gene: 9. CDR3 length: 16 amino acids. CDR1 is MGHDK, CDR2 SYGVNS, per germline. The CDR3 DNA follows: TGTGCCAGCAGTGAATCGGGGCGGGGGGTTTCGAATGAGCAGTTCTTC. Translating it yields CASSESGRGVSNEQFF.

This chain uses TRBV2 with TRBJ2-6, with unresolved D. Trimming took off 3 bases at V and 0 bases at J, with 9 bases between the two ends. Per the germline V gene, CDR1 is SNHLY and CDR2 is FYNNEI. The length of the CDR3 is 16 residues. The CDR3 DNA reads TGTGCCAGCAGTGAGTTGGCACTCTCTGGGGCCAACGTCCTGACTTTC. Translation: CASSELALSGANVLTF. Full variable domain (missing parts from reference TRBV2 and TRBJ2-6): EPEVTQTPSHQVTQMGQEVILRCVPISNHLYFYWYRQILGQKVEFLVSFYNNEISEKSEIFDDQFSVERPDGSNFTLKIRSTKLEDSAMYFCASSELALSGANVLTFGAGSRLTVL.

The chain has TRBV29-1 and TRBJ2-5; TRBD1 agrees at 8 bases. With V trimmed by 3 bases and J by 4 bases, 4 bases remained unmatched. Germline CDR1 is SQVTM and CDR2 is ANQGSEA. CDR3 length: 13 residues. In DNA form, the CDR3 reads TGCAGCGTTGACGATGGGACAGGAGAGACCCAGTACTTC. It is translated as CSVDDGTGETQYF.

V gene TRBV30 combines with J gene TRBJ2-4, with a weak D call TRBD2 (8 bases). In germline, CDR1 is GTSNPN, CDR2 SVGIG (reference sequence). V was clipped by 2 bases and J by 10 bases, with 21 bases between them. This CDR3 has 15 residues. The chain's CDR3 is CAWSPQQGGGGIQYF. CDR3 sequence (DNA): TGTGCCTGGAGTCCTCAACAAGGGGGCGGGGGGATTCAGTACTTC.

This clone appeared a few times. V and J are TRBV21-1 and TRBJ2-7. TRBV21-1 corresponds to a pseudogene. The CDR3 sequence is 15 residues long. The CDR3 DNA is TGTGCCAGCAGCAACCCTCCCGTACCTTCCTACGAGCAGTACTTC. Residues: CASSNPPVPSYEQYF.

This clone was seen a few times. The chain links TRBV29-1 to TRBJ1-1, with D possibly matching TRBD1 (5 bases). The CDR3 length is 11 residues. With 3 bases removed from V and 5 bases from J, the gap between germline ends came to 7 bases. Per germline, CDR1 SQVTM and CDR2 ANQGSEA. Here the CDR3 DNA reads TGCAGCGTTGAGGGGGTTACTGAAGCTTTCTTT. Its protein product is CSVEGVTEAFF.

Only a few counts were recorded for this clone. This chain uses TRBV18 with TRBJ1-2, with 9 bases identical to TRBD1. Germline V gene sequence: CDR1 KGHSH, CDR2 LQKENI. The CDR3 is made up of 16 amino acids. V lost 2 bases and J lost 0; bases outside the gene matches: 4. For the CDR3, the DNA is TGTGCCAGCTCACCAGTGGGACAGGGCACTAACTATGGCTACACCTTC. It specifies CASSPVGQGTNYGYTF.

This clone appeared a few times. The genes are TRBV29-1 and TRBJ1-1; D unresolved. Trimming removed 4 bases at V and 1 base at J, with 10 bases between. The CDR3 contains 13 residues. Germline V gene sequence: CDR1 SQVTM, CDR2 ANQGSEA. CDR3 DNA sequence: TGCAGCGTTGGTGCGCTGACGAACACTGAAGCTTTCTTT. It specifies CSVGALTNTEAFF.

The chain uses TRBV7-8 and TRBJ2-5, with D perhaps TRBD1 (5 bases). CDR3 length: 14 amino acids. Germline CDR1 and CDR2: SGHVS and FQNEAQ. Trimming pared 0 bases from V and 5 bases from J, leaving 10 bases between. For the CDR3, the DNA is TGTGCCAGCAGCTTAGCAGGGGAACGGGAGACCCAGTACTTC. It translates to CASSLAGERETQYF.

This clone was seen a few times. V usage is TRBV30 and J usage is TRBJ1-2, with D possibly being TRBD1 (6 bases). V dropped 2 bases and J dropped 4 bases, with 14 bases sitting between them. Germline CDR1 and CDR2: GTSNPN and SVGIG (reference sequence). The CDR3 sequence is 14 residues long. CDR3 DNA: TGTGCCTGGAGTCGGGTTACAGGGAGCTATGGCTACACCTTC. It translates to CAWSRVTGSYGYTF.

The chain joins TRBV29-1 to TRBJ2-2; TRBD2 is a possible D gene (6 bases). This CDR3 region has 15 residues. Trimming stripped 6 bases from V and 2 bases from J, with 16 bases between. Per the germline V gene, CDR1 is SQVTM and CDR2 is ANQGSEA. This chain's CDR3 is CSVGGDRLNTGELFF. CDR3 DNA sequence: TGCAGCGTGGGAGGTGACAGACTTAACACCGGGGAGCTGTTTTTT.

The chain links TRBV4-1 to TRBJ2-7; D is perhaps TRBD1 (6 bases). V was cut by 1 base and J by 3 bases, with 13 bases left in between. CDR3 length: 15 residues. Looked up from germline, CDR1 is MGHRA and CDR2 is YSYEKL. The CDR3 region is CASSQVGTPHYEQYF. The CDR3 bases are TGCGCCAGCAGCCAAGTTGGGACACCACACTACGAGCAGTACTTC.

The chain employs TRBV30 and TRBJ1-5; D is possibly TRBD1 (5 bases). The CDR3 has 14 residues. The germline gives CDR1 GTSNPN, CDR2 SVGIG (reference sequence). With 2 bases removed from V and 7 bases from J, the gap between germline ends came to 15 bases. DNA for the CDR3: TGTGCCTGGAGTCCCAGTGGGGAGGGGCAGCCCCAGCATTTT. It encodes CAWSPSGEGQPQHF.

This clone was seen more than once but under ten times. The chain carries TRBV5-1 and TRBJ1-5; possibly TRBD1 for D (5 bases). V dropped 1 base and J dropped 10 bases, with 15 bases sitting between them. The germline V gene encodes CDR1 SGHRS and CDR2 YFSETQ. CDR3 length: 14 amino acids. Written as DNA, the CDR3 is TGCGCCAGCAGCTTGTACGTCGGCACAGGACCCCAGCATTTT. As protein: CASSLYVGTGPQHF.

The chain recombines TRBV29-1 with TRBJ2-2, with a possible D match to TRBD1 (6 bases). The V end was cut by 7 bases, the J end by 1 base, with 10 bases between. This CDR3 spans 13 amino acids. The germline V gene has CDR1 SQVTM and CDR2 ANQGSEA. The DNA of the CDR3 is TGCAGCGGGGACACAGGGAACACCGGGGAGCTGTTTTTT. Translating it yields CSGDTGNTGELFF.

CDR3 nucleotides: TGTGCCAGCAGTCGGGACAGGGACTATGGCTACACCTTC. Protein sequence: CASSRDRDYGYTF. The chain carries TRBV6-5 and TRBJ1-2; 9 bases line up with TRBD1. The junction had 1 base not matched to a gene; V was cut back by 5 bases and J by 3 bases. Germline V CDR1 and CDR2: MNHEY, SVGAGI. This CDR3 spans 13 amino acids.